Sequencing of this TCR beta chain was carried out in a study of T cells after yellow fever vaccination. The study's findings and limits: Among primary-vaccination clones, most reappeared after the booster, at almost 98% for CD4 and around 91% for CD8.

V lost 10 bases and J 1 base, leaving 10 bases between the germline ends. The CDR3 has 12 amino acids. The germline CDR1 and CDR2 sequences are MNHEY and SVGAGI. Each CDR3 protein is one row after TCRdb ran MiXCR on the 5' RACE reads. The sample lists hundreds of thousands of distinct CDR3 sequences, 7.5% to 9% occurring once. In the case of this clonotype: Its target is not known.

This sequence originates from a man aged 18 to 35 who received the YFV17D yellow fever vaccine. The chain recombines TRBV6-5 with TRBJ2-5; a possible D gene is TRBD1 (6 bases). Material: CD4+ T cells sorted from PBMCs, obtained 5 days after the yellow fever booster vaccination. CDR3 coding DNA: TGTGCCACCCGGACAGTCCAAGAGACCCAGTACTTC. It yields the protein CATRTVQETQYF.